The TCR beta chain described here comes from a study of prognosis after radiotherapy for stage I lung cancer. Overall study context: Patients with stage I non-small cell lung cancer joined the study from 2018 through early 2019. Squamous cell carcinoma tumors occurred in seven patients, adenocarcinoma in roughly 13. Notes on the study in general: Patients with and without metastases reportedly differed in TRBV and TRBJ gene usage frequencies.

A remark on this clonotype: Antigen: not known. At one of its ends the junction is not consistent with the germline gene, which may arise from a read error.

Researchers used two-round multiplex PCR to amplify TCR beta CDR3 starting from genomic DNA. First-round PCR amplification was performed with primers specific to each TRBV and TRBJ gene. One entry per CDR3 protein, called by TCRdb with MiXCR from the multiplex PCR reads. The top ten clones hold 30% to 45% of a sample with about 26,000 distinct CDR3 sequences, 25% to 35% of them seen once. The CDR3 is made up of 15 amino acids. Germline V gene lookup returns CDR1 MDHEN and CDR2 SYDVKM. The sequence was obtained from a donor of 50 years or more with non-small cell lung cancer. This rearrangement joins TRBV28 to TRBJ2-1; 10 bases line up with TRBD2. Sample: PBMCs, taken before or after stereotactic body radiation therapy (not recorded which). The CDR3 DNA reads TGTGCCAGCAGTCAGAGCGGGGGGGCTGGTAATGGGCAGTTCTTC. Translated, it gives CASSQSGGAGNGQFF.